Each of the 30 T cell receptor beta chains below was sequenced from the same sample in a study of breast tumors, draining lymph nodes, adjacent tissues. Samples came from axillary lymph nodes draining the breast cancer. Via MiXCR, TCRdb re-called the multiplex PCR reads, giving one row per CDR3 protein. The sample carries some 170,000 distinct CDR3 sequences, approximately 33% recorded once. Source material: axillary lymph node tissue. Every receptor here comes from a female donor with breast cancer. Some clones in this sample may be carry-over from other donors' samples.

A word on this clonotype: This sequence may be a read error, since a much larger clone differs from it by one base. The chain couples TRBV11-2 to TRBJ2-1; 7 bases are shared with TRBD1. V dropped 4 bases and J dropped 4; count of bases not matched to a gene: 7. The CDR3 has 15 amino acids. Per germline, CDR1 SGHAT and CDR2 FQNNGV. CDR3 DNA sequence: TGTGCCAGCAGCTCGGGACAGAACCCATACAATGAGCAGTTCTTC. Amino acid sequence: CASSSGQNPYNEQFF.

This clonotype has only a few counts. J is TRBJ2-1 and V is TRBV28; unclear D gene. Germline-derived CDR1 and CDR2 are MDHEN and SYDVKM. The CDR3 runs to 16 residues. Trimming removed 7 bases at V and 5 bases at J, with 21 bases between. CDR3 coding DNA: TGTGCCAGCACCACCTTCGTGGTTTCGTCCGACAATGAGCAGTTCTTC. Translation gives CASTTFVVSSDNEQFF.

About this clonotype: Being one base from a much bigger clone, this may be a read error. V gene TRBV20-1 combines with J gene TRBJ1-2, with D unresolved. The germline V gene encodes CDR1 DFQATT and CDR2 SNEGSKA (reference sequence). This CDR3 is built from 12 residues. CDR3 sequence (DNA): TGCAGTGCTAGAGATCTCTACTATGGCTCCACCTTC. As protein: CSARDLYYGSTF.

This clonotype was counted a single time. This chain uses TRBV5-1 with TRBJ2-7; a possible D gene is TRBD1 (6 bases). Germline loops: CDR1 SGHRS, CDR2 YFSETQ. V lost 5 bases and J 2 bases, leaving 17 bases between the germline ends. This CDR3 has 15 amino acids. For the CDR3, the DNA is TGCGCCAGCAGAGAAACCGGGACAACAGCCTACGAGCAGTACTTC. Protein: CASRETGTTAYEQYF.

The rearrangement uses TRBV3-1 and TRBJ2-1; D not certain. The CDR3 covers 14 residues. Trimming took off 2 bases at V and 6 bases at J, with 11 bases between the two ends. Germline V CDR1 and CDR2: LGHDT, YNNKEL (reference sequence). DNA for the CDR3: TGTGCCAGCAGCCAACAGCGATTCTCCAATGAGCAGTTCTTC. It encodes CASSQQRFSNEQFF.

As concerns this clonotype: Lacking the conserved final phenylalanine or tryptophan, this CDR3 likely reflects a read error. V is TRBV2 and J is TRBJ1-4, with a weak D call TRBD1 (6 bases). Germline values: CDR1 SNHLY, CDR2 FYNNEI. This CDR3 contains 14 residues. The CDR3 is CASCRGFGGENLFS. The CDR3 nucleotides read TGTGCCAGTTGCAGGGGTTTCGGGGGGGAAAACCTGTTTTCT.

In the case of this clonotype: A much larger clonotype is one base distant, so this may be a read error. Lacking the conserved final phenylalanine or tryptophan, this CDR3 likely reflects a read error. The rearrangement joins TRBV28 to TRBJ2-7; D might be TRBD2 (6 bases). V lost 6 bases to trimming and J lost 2 bases, with 17 bases between them. This CDR3 is 15 amino acids long. Germline V gene lookup returns CDR1 MDHEN and CDR2 SYDVKM. Written as DNA, the CDR3 is TGTGCCAGCAGCCCCGGGGCTAGCGTTACCTACGAGCAGTACCTC. Protein product: CASSPGASVTYEQYL.

This clonotype was observed many times. CDR3: CASPSVTGELFF. CDR3 DNA: TGCGCCAGCCCCTCCGTCACCGGGGAGCTGTTTTTT. The chain is built from TRBV5-1 and TRBJ2-2, with D hard to call. The V and J ends lost 7 bases and 4 bases respectively, with 8 bases between them. Per germline, CDR1 SGHRS and CDR2 YFSETQ. The CDR3 has 12 residues. Full variable domain (remainder filled in from reference TRBV5-1 and TRBJ2-2): KAGVTQTPRYLIKTRGQQVTLSCSPISGHRSVSWYQQTPGQGLQFLFEYFSETQRNKGNFPGRFSGRQFSNSRSEMNVSTLELGDSALYLCASPSVTGELFFGEGSRLTVL.

With respect to this clonotype: This is likely a read error, given that the CDR3 carries no conserved phenylalanine or tryptophan at its end. The chain employs TRBV7-9 and TRBJ2-5; 7 bases agree with TRBD2. The germline V gene has CDR1 SEHNR and CDR2 FQNEAQ (reference sequence). J lost 5 bases, V lost 3 bases, and 3 bases had no gene match. CDR3 size: 13 residues. The CDR3 sequence: CASSFGGEETQYL. CDR3 DNA: TGTGCCAGCAGCTTTGGGGGGGAGGAGACCCAGTACCTC.

This clonotype appeared once. The CDR3 here is CASSLRAIDSPLHF. DNA of the CDR3: TGTGCCAGCAGTTTGCGTGCAATCGATTCACCCCTCCACTTT. V gene TRBV12-3 or TRBV12-4 combines with J gene TRBJ1-6; D unresolved. V was cut by 3 bases and J by 8 bases, with 11 bases left in between. The CDR3 runs 14 residues.

This clonotype has at least ten counts. This chain joins TRBV7-2 and TRBJ2-7; 12 bases align to TRBD1. There are 15 residues in the CDR3. V lost 5 bases to trimming and J lost 3 bases; unmatched junction nucleotides: 5. Germline CDR1 and CDR2: SGHTA and FQGNSA. The CDR3 coding sequence is TGTGCCAGCAGCCTAGGGACAGGGGGCCTCTACGAGCAGTACTTC. It yields the protein CASSLGTGGLYEQYF.

The chain links TRBV24-1 to TRBJ2-6; 7 bases map to TRBD1. V lost 1 base to trimming and J lost 0 bases; unmatched junction nucleotides: 11. In germline, CDR1 is KGHDR, CDR2 SFDVKD. The CDR3 contains 20 residues. The CDR3 sequence: CATSDLPDRAPSSGANVLTF. The CDR3 bases are TGTGCCACCAGTGATTTACCTGACAGGGCTCCCAGCTCTGGGGCCAACGTCCTGACTTTC.

This clonotype has ten or more counts. The chain is built from TRBV15 and TRBJ2-3; D unresolved. With 2 bases removed from V and 3 bases from J, the gap between germline ends came to 6 bases. This CDR3 has 13 amino acids. From germline, CDR1 is LNHNV and CDR2 YYDKDF (reference sequence). The CDR3 reads CATSRRATDTQYF. CDR3 nucleotides: TGTGCCACCAGCAGACGTGCGACAGATACGCAGTATTTT.

This clonotype was found many times. The chain combines TRBV13 with TRBJ2-7, with D perhaps given as TRBD1 or TRBD2 (5 bases each). CDR3 length: 14 residues. V gave up 5 bases and J gave up 0 bases, with 11 bases separating them. Germline V CDR1 and CDR2: PRHDT, FYEKMQ (reference sequence). CDR3: CASSVGGSSYEQYF. The DNA for the CDR3 is TGTGCCAGCAGCGTTGGGGGTAGCTCCTACGAGCAGTACTTC.

This clonotype occurred many times. The CDR3 region is CASSIALQNEQFF. DNA of the CDR3: TGTGCCAGTAGTATAGCATTGCAGAATGAGCAGTTCTTC. This chain connects TRBV19 to TRBJ2-1; D remains unclear. Germline CDR1 and CDR2: LNHDA and SQIVND (reference sequence). The CDR3 runs to 13 residues. V was trimmed by 1 base and J by 7 bases, leaving 8 bases between them.

The chain recombines TRBV6-6 with TRBJ2-7; D is undetermined. The CDR3 contains 13 residues. CDR1 is MNHNY and CDR2 is SVGAGI in the germline V gene (reference sequence). Trimming cost V 3 bases and J 4 bases, with 10 bases left between them. The DNA for the CDR3 is TGTGCCAGCAGTTATTCGTTTGAGTACGAGCAGTACTTC. Translation: CASSYSFEYEQYF.

The chain combines TRBV7-3 with TRBJ2-2, with D perhaps TRBD1 (6 bases). There are 15 residues in the CDR3. The germline V and J ends were trimmed by 1 base and 6 bases, with 12 bases remaining between them. Germline V CDR1 and CDR2: SGHTA, FQGTGA. CDR3 sequence reads: CASSLIGGVSGELFF. In DNA form, the CDR3 reads TGTGCCAGCAGCTTAATAGGGGGAGTGTCCGGGGAGCTGTTTTTT. The variable domain in full, with the rest retrieved from reference TRBV7-3 and TRBJ2-2, is GAGVSQTPSNKVTEKGKYVELRCDPISGHTALYWYRQSLGQGPEFLIYFQGTGAADDSGLPNDRFFAVRPEGSVSTLKIQRTERGDSAVYLCASSLIGGVSGELFFGEGSRLTVL.

This clonotype was counted many times. The genes are TRBV7-9 and TRBJ2-3; no definite D call. CDR1 is SEHNR and CDR2 is FQNEAQ in the germline V gene (reference sequence). CDR3 length: 14 residues. V was clipped by 4 bases and J by 1 base, with 9 bases between them. CDR3: CASSSPTGTDTQYF. The CDR3 DNA sequence: TGTGCCAGCAGCTCGCCGACCGGCACAGATACGCAGTATTTT.

With respect to this clonotype: This likely comes from a read error, as the CDR3 has no conserved phenylalanine or tryptophan at its end. V is TRBV20-1 and J is TRBJ1-1; D is unclear. From germline, CDR1 is DFQATT and CDR2 SNEGSKA (reference sequence). CDR3 size: 13 residues. Between the trimmed V and J ends, which lost 1 base and 4 bases, there was a span of 10 bases. The CDR3: CSARGLGITEAFL. Written as DNA, the CDR3 is TGCAGTGCTAGAGGGCTCGGGATCACTGAAGCTTTCCTT.

The sample holds many counts of this clonotype. The rearrangement joins TRBV6-6 to TRBJ1-6; D is perhaps TRBD1 (5 bases). Germline loops: CDR1 MNHNY, CDR2 SVGAGI (reference sequence). Between the trimmed V and J ends, which lost 6 bases and 3 bases, there was a span of 15 bases. The CDR3 contains 16 residues. The CDR3 nucleotides are TGTGCCAGCAGCGGGGCCAGCAAAAACTATAATTCACCCCTCCACTTT. Its protein product is CASSGASKNYNSPLHF.

This clonotype turned up a few times. A read error may produce the germline difference seen at one junction end. The chain recombines TRBV6-1 with TRBJ2-5; TRBD1 might be the D (7 bases). Per germline, CDR1 MNHNS and CDR2 SASEGT. CDR3 length: 14 amino acids. CDR3 coding DNA: TGTGCCAGCAGTCAAGCGAGGGGGCGGGGGACCCAGTACTTC. It translates to CASSQARGRGTQYF.

This clonotype was detected many times. The rearrangement links TRBV7-2 to TRBJ2-1; no clear D gene. Germline CDR1 SGHTA, CDR2 FQGNSA. The CDR3 runs to 12 residues. The V end was cut by 2 bases, the J end by 6 bases, with 5 bases between. The CDR3 loop is CASSLITNEQFF. CDR3 in DNA: TGTGCCAGCAGCTTAATAACCAATGAGCAGTTCTTC.

Of note for this clonotype: At one end the junction does not follow the germline gene, possibly because of a read error. The CDR3 protein is CASSQDLAENNEPFF. The CDR3 DNA reads as TGTGCCAGCAGCCAAGATCTAGCGGAAAACAATGAGCCGTTCTTC. The chain uses TRBV14 and TRBJ2-1, with 7 bases identical to TRBD2. Germline loops: CDR1 SGHDN, CDR2 FVKESK. There are 15 residues in the CDR3.

This clonotype was seen a few times. The rearrangement uses TRBV5-6 and TRBJ2-5; 12 bases are a match to TRBD1. Germline CDR1 is SGHDT and CDR2 is YYEEEE. The CDR3 runs to 17 residues. Trimming cost V 2 bases and J 4 bases; bases outside gene matches: 9. The CDR3 DNA reads TGTGCCAGCAGCTTTAATCTCCCGGGACAGGGGGCAGAGACCCAGTACTTC. Residues: CASSFNLPGQGAETQYF.

In this sample, this clonotype turned up a few times. The rearrangement joins TRBV5-1 to TRBJ2-5; 7 bases fit TRBD2. The V segment lost 2 bases and the J segment 7 bases; nucleotides outside the gene matches: 17. CDR1 is SGHRS and CDR2 is YFSETQ in the germline V gene. The CDR3 totals 17 residues. CDR3 sequence (DNA): TGCGCCAGCAGCTTAGGGTCGGGGGGTAGGAACCCCGGGACCCAGTACTTC. It yields the protein CASSLGSGGRNPGTQYF.

This clonotype was recorded at least ten times. A read error is possible here, since a much larger clone lies one base away. This chain connects TRBV20-1 to TRBJ2-1; 7 positions agree with TRBD1. Looked up from germline, CDR1 is DFQATT and CDR2 is SNEGSKA (reference sequence). CDR3 length: 14 amino acids. This CDR3 reads CSARGDSSYTEQFF. DNA for the CDR3: TGCAGTGCTAGAGGGGACAGTTCCTACACTGAGCAGTTCTTC.

The sample holds many counts of this clonotype. The CDR3 is CATRGGNQPQHF. The CDR3 DNA follows: TGTGCCACCAGAGGGGGCAATCAGCCCCAGCATTTT. This sequence joins TRBV12-3 or TRBV12-4 and TRBJ1-5; D might be TRBD1 (5 bases). Trimming removed 10 bases from V and 2 bases from J, with 9 bases in between. The CDR3 totals 12 residues.

Only a few counts were recorded for this clonotype. A much more abundant neighbour one base away suggests this may be a read error. The chain couples TRBV5-8 to TRBJ2-1; 7 positions match TRBD1. The CDR3 has 15 amino acids. The germline gives CDR1 SGHTS, CDR2 YDEGEE. J gave up 5 bases and V 4 bases, and 9 bases lay outside the gene matches. As DNA, the CDR3 is TGTGCCAGCAGCGTAACAGGGGCTAGAAACAATGAGCAGTTCTTC. It specifies CASSVTGARNNEQFF.

The chain carries TRBV6-6 and TRBJ2-7; D perhaps matches TRBD1 (6 bases). V was clipped by 5 bases and J by 4 bases, with 15 bases between them. The germline gives CDR1 MNHNY, CDR2 SVGAGI (reference sequence). The CDR3 extends over 14 amino acids. CDR3 amino acids: CASSHLFGQYEQYF. The CDR3, as DNA: TGTGCCAGCAGTCACCTTTTTGGACAGTACGAGCAGTACTTC.

Many counts were recorded for this clonotype. The chain carries TRBV12-3 or TRBV12-4 and TRBJ2-7; D gene uncertain. V was clipped by 2 bases and J by 0 bases, with 8 bases between them. This CDR3 region has 14 residues. CDR3 sequence: CASSLTRISYEQYF. The CDR3 DNA follows: TGTGCCAGCAGTTTAACCCGGATCTCCTACGAGCAGTACTTC.